This TCR beta chain derives from a study of T cell repertoires in cytomegalovirus infection. For the study at large: Shared public TCR beta signatures pointed to both CMV infection and a matching HLA type.

V dropped 10 bases and J dropped 4 bases, with 17 bases sitting between them. CDR1 is SGHVS, CDR2 FQNEAQ, per germline. This CDR3 contains 14 residues. TCRdb used MiXCR to reprocess the reads, holding one entry per CDR3 protein. The repertoire holds some 800,000 distinct CDR3 sequences, 25% to 30% seen once, with around 13% in the top ten. In its sample, this clonotype was seen many times. Its matching antigen is unknown. The receptor was derived from a human donor in good health (CMV status not recorded). Some clones in this sample may be carry-over from other donors' samples. Source: cultured CD8+ T cells from PBMCs, taken from culture after CMV antigen stimulation. The chain employs TRBV7-8 and TRBJ2-1; D possibly corresponds to TRBD2 (6 bases). This CDR3 is CATQVVGGYNEQFF. CDR3 nucleotide sequence: TGTGCCACCCAGGTGGTGGGGGGATACAATGAGCAGTTCTTC.